A selection of T cell receptor beta chains follows, all from one sample in a study of beta chain features in type 1 diabetes. Here immunoSEQ multiplex PCR was the method, and the copy in TCRdb shows in-frame clones only, minus some. The repertoire holds 680,000 or so clones, with around 16% as singletons. Sequencing input: naive CD4+ T cells from blood. The receptors were sampled from a man between 18 and 35 years old in good health. The CDR3 runs from the conserved cysteine through the conserved F or W. Fields, in order: clone size, D gene, J gene, V gene, CDR3 protein, CDR3 DNA. D genes are given only for firm matches. Clone size is shown for a subset of rows, as once, few, many or a class of expanded clone.

>NA|TRBD2|TRBJ2-2|TRBV10-3
CATIGLAPNTGELFF
TGTGCCACGATTGGACTAGCGCCTAACACCGGGGAGCTGTTTTTT
>NA|TRBD2|TRBJ2-5|TRBV6-1
CASSSGGAAETQYF
TGTGCCAGCAGTAGCGGGGGGGCGGCAGAGACCCAGTACTTC
>few|NA|TRBJ2-2|TRBV6-1
CASSDGGTNTGELFF
TGTGCCAGCAGTGACGGCGGGACGAACACCGGGGAGCTGTTTTTT
>NA|NA|TRBJ2-6|TRBV19
CASSTGANVLTF
TGTGCCAGTAGTACTGGGGCCAACGTCCTGACTTTC
>NA|NA|TRBJ2-1|TRBV9
CASSVVAASRVDQQFF
TGTGCCAGCAGCGTAGTGGCGGCGTCCAGGGTCGACCAACAGTTCTTC
>NA|NA|TRBJ2-1|TRBV19
CASSIDRWALEQFF
TGTGCCAGTAGTATAGATCGCTGGGCCCTTGAGCAGTTCTTC
>NA|NA|TRBJ2-3|TRBV18
CASSPPATDTQYF
TGTGCCAGCTCACCACCCGCGACAGATACGCAGTATTTT
>NA|TRBD2|TRBJ2-5|TRBV28
CATKFRDYKETQYF
TGTGCCACCAAATTTCGGGACTATAAAGAGACCCAGTACTTC
>few|TRBD1|TRBJ1-2|TRBV14
CASSLDRRDGYTF
TGTGCCAGCAGCCTGGACAGGCGGGATGGCTACACCTTC
>few|NA|TRBJ1-2|TRBV29-1
CSVFTGTRYGYTF
TGCAGCGTATTTACCGGGACAAGATATGGCTACACCTTC
>NA|NA|TRBJ2-6|TRBV28
CASSLLVSGANVLTF
TGTGCCAGCAGTTTATTAGTCTCTGGGGCCAACGTCCTGACTTTC
>NA|NA|TRBJ1-3|TRBV7-6
CASSLARGVLSGNTIYF
TGTGCCAGCAGCTTAGCGAGGGGAGTTCTCTCTGGAAACACCATATATTTT
>NA|NA|TRBJ2-5|TRBV28
CASSPRETQYF
TGTGCCAGCAGTCCCCGGGAGACCCAGTACTTC
>many|TRBD2|TRBJ2-7|TRBV19
CASSMVTSGTYEQYF
TGTGCCAGTAGTATGGTGACTAGCGGTACCTACGAGCAGTACTTC
>NA|NA|TRBJ1-1|TRBV19
CASSVQGVGTEAFF
TGTGCCAGTAGTGTACAGGGTGTAGGGACTGAAGCTTTCTTT
>NA|TRBD2|TRBJ2-2|TRBV19
CASTLTSGRGRTGELFF
TGTGCCAGTACCTTGACTAGCGGGAGAGGGAGAACCGGGGAGCTGTTTTTT
>NA|NA|TRBJ2-7|TRBV6-5
CASSYSRTEASYEQYF
TGTGCCAGCAGTTACTCCCGAACAGAAGCATCCTACGAGCAGTACTTC
>few|NA|TRBJ2-5|TRBV4-1
CASSQGPPLAVGTQYF
TGCGCCAGCAGCCAAGGTCCCCCACTAGCTGTAGGGACCCAGTACTTC
>NA|TRBD1|TRBJ2-6|TRBV30
CAWRRTGSTGANVLTF
TGTGCCTGGAGGCGGACAGGGTCTACTGGGGCCAACGTCCTGACTTTC
>NA|NA|TRBJ2-7|TRBV5-6
CASSLLSSYEQYF
TGTGCCAGCAGCTTACTAAGCTCCTACGAGCAGTACTTC
>NA|TRBD1|TRBJ1-4|TRBV28
CASSPPVGQARKLFF
TGTGCCAGCAGTCCTCCGGTGGGACAGGCCAGAAAACTGTTTTTT
>NA|NA|TRBJ2-2|TRBV2
CASSPLRVLGELFF
TGTGCCAGCAGTCCGTTGAGGGTCCTTGGGGAGCTGTTTTTT
>NA|TRBD2|TRBJ2-7|TRBV15
CATSIGTTYEQYF
TGTGCCACCAGCATCGGGACTACCTACGAGCAGTACTTC
>few|NA|TRBJ2-1|TRBV5-1
CASSLAGVSEQFF
TGCGCCAGCAGCTTGGCCGGGGTGTCTGAGCAGTTCTTC
>NA|NA|TRBJ1-3|TRBV6-1
CASSEAHGPSGNTIYF
TGTGCCAGCAGTGAAGCGCACGGCCCCTCTGGAAACACCATATATTTT
>NA|TRBD1|TRBJ2-2|TRBV15
CATSRPGQGITGELFF
TGTGCCACCAGCAGACCGGGACAGGGGATCACCGGGGAGCTGTTTTTT
>NA|NA|TRBJ2-1|TRBV19
CASSSSPNTKSFF
TGTGCCAGTAGTTCAAGTCCTAACACGAAGTCGTTCTTC
>few|NA|TRBJ2-7|TRBV28
CASTEGGTSNFGQYF
TGTGCCAGCACGGAGGGCGGGACATCCAACTTTGGGCAGTACTTC
>NA|TRBD1|TRBJ1-5|TRBV18
CASSPGQGSLQPQHF
TGTGCCAGCTCACCGGGACAGGGGAGCCTTCAGCCCCAGCATTTT
>once|NA|TRBJ1-6|TRBV27
CASSLTGFVGSSSPLHF
TGTGCCAGCAGTTTGACCGGGTTCGTGGGGTCAAGTTCACCCCTCCACTTT
>NA|NA|TRBJ1-2|TRBV23-1
CASGSGFYGYTF
TGCGCCAGCGGCTCAGGTTTCTATGGCTACACCTTC
>few|NA|TRBJ1-1|TRBV6-6
CASNQRLEAFF
TGTGCCAGCAATCAAAGATTAGAAGCTTTCTTT
>NA|NA|TRBJ1-3|TRBV4-1
CASSQDSGSGNTIYF
TGCGCCAGCAGCCAAGATTCGGGGTCTGGAAACACCATATATTTT
>few|NA|TRBJ2-1|TRBV27
CASTRASSSYNEQFF
TGTGCCAGCACTAGGGCCTCTAGCTCCTACAATGAGCAGTTCTTC
>few|TRBD2|TRBJ2-1|TRBV5-6
CASSFGRGDNEQFF
TGTGCCAGCAGCTTTGGGCGGGGGGACAATGAGCAGTTCTTC
>NA|NA|TRBJ2-7|TRBV15
CATSRDPGYEQYF
TGTGCCACCAGCAGAGATCCCGGCTACGAGCAGTACTTC
>many|NA|TRBJ1-6|TRBV4-3
CASSHTTRHF
TGCGCCAGCAGCCACACGACGCGCCACTTT